This TCR beta chain was sequenced for a study of neurological immune-mediated disorders (dated by TCRdb to about 2019). Looking at the study overall: The study compared peripheral blood TCR-beta repertoires of HTLV-I-associated myelopathy (HAM/TSP) patients, multiple sclerosis patients and healthy controls using UMI-based sequencing. The 90 to 120 TCR-beta libraries covered PBMC samples along with longitudinal samples, technical triplicates, and paired sorted CD4+ and CD8+ T-cell subsets. Of the approximately 68 subjects in the cohort, approximately 15 were HAM/TSP patients, roughly 35 were multiple sclerosis patients, and approximately 20 were healthy controls.

Summary of the overall study and its limitations: TCR clonal expansion was greatest in HAM/TSP patients and smallest in MS patients, who ranked below even healthy controls. No identical CDR3 amino acid sequences were found to be shared among expanded clones across subjects, suggesting that TCR-beta repertoires were private in all groups.

In this sample, this clonotype turned up many times. This clone's antigen is unknown. No quality values exist for individual bases; no much larger clone is one base distant. V and J are truncated by 10 bases and 8 bases respectively, leaving an intervening sequence of 18 bases. Reading from cysteine to phenylalanine, the CDR3 counts 13 amino acids. The only DNA kept is the CDR3, 39 bases in frame from the first base. Looking up the germline V gene (reference sequence) yields CDR1 MNHNY and CDR2 SVGAGI. cDNA synthesis used template-switch 5'RACE with a primer carrying a 10-nucleotide random unique molecular identifier tagging each TCR transcript. Every sequencing run covered 15-18 subjects and yielded more than 180 million TCR-beta sequences. The RNeasy kit was used for extraction of total RNA. The KAPA Real-time Library Amplification kit was used to amplify TCR-beta VDJ regions with primers for the TCR constant region and the 5'RACE anchor. Sample indexes and Illumina adaptors were added in a first PCR, after which library yield was increased in a second PCR. After purification with Ampure beads, the TCR product of roughly 650 bp was size-selected on a 2% E-gel SizeSelection system. Library quality was checked on a Bioanalyzer, concentration was measured with Qubit, and libraries were quantified with the Kapa Library Quantification kit before pooling. Libraries were sequenced paired-end 2 x 150 bp on an Illumina HiSeq 2500. To increase sequence diversity, roughly 24-32% phiX was spiked into each library pool. Regarding the original processing steps: Quality-filtered reads were processed with the UMI-based MiGEC pipeline, and over 75% of raw TCR sequences were removed by the MiGEC pipeline during error correction. IMGT germline references were used for aligning VDJ genes, and each clonotype was defined as a unique CDR3 amino acid sequence together with its V-J genes. VDJtools evaluated clonal expansion, Shannon diversity and CDR3 relatedness (CalcPairwiseDistances, ClusterSamples); CLCbio workbench built phylogenetic trees. Clones with at least 8 unique UMIs were defined as expanded, with this threshold being based on coefficient-of-variation modelling across technical triplicates. TCRdb passed the public sequencing reads through fastp at Q25 and MiXCR, retaining productive beta sequences. One record per CDR3 amino acid sequence lists the most common genes and DNA. The V and J calls shown here were made by TCRdb, not taken from the authors' results. This sample comprises 50,000 or so distinct CDR3 sequences, about 10% of them detected only once. The ten largest account for about 2% of the sample.

The healthy controls were volunteers from blood banks in Maryland, USA. Unsorted PBMC libraries were generated from 2 million PBMCs stored in RNAlater at -80 °C until RNA extraction. Peripheral blood underwent Ficoll-Hypaque density gradient centrifugation to isolate PBMCs, which were then cryopreserved in liquid nitrogen. The TCR originated in a man between 60 and 75 years old in good health. The chain was built from TRBV6-6 and TRBJ2-1, with a weak D call of TRBD2 (6 bases match). Sequencing was done on a sample of PBMCs. The nucleotide sequence reads TGTGCCACCGCCCTCCCGGGACTGGATGAGCAGTTCTTC. This encodes CATALPGLDEQFF.